This T cell receptor beta chain was captured by sequencing in a study of long-term antiretroviral therapy in people with HIV. General study findings and limits: Increased diversity was seen after ART, yet it remained lower than in transplant donor controls. Before ART, certain clones expanded, and these dominated the repertoire at all time points.

V was shortened by 0 bases and J by 0 bases, with 9 bases between the two germline ends. This CDR3 has 15 amino acids. CDR1 and CDR2 (germline): SGHAT, FQNNGV. Concerning this clone itself: The antigen remains unidentified.

An immunoSEQ assay, version v3.0, was performed at survey level. Clones were sequenced by immunoSEQ multiplex PCR, and TCRdb holds only the in-frame ones, with some missing. Of 15,000 or so clones listed, about 94% are singletons. Until DNA extraction, the samples held between roughly 1-10 million cryopreserved PBMC. The specimen comprised unsorted PBMCs, sampled roughly 6.8 years after starting antiretroviral therapy. The J gene is TRBJ2-7, the V gene TRBV11-2, with D unresolved. This clonotype was sampled from a woman in her 50s with HIV. This CDR3 is CASSLDGDSSYEQYF. The CDR3 coding sequence is TGTGCCAGCAGCTTAGATGGAGATAGCTCCTACGAGCAGTACTTC.